This entry lists 5 T cell receptor beta chains sequenced from one sample in a study of control samples from healthy donors and cancer patients (dated by TCRdb to about 2020). The library relied on the immunoSEQ multiplex PCR assay. Sourced from immuneACCESS, this table was stored by TCRdb with only in-frame sequences that have V and J called. A share of the clones is absent; for the studies checked, an unresolved V gene accounts for under half, and the remainder has no known explanation. Counted in this sample were about 130,000 clones; roughly 90% of them appeared once. Of the sample, more than 1.5% falls within the top ten clones. The sequencing input was blood. These receptors came from a man aged 18 to 35 in good health.

This clone appeared a single time. V and J are TRBV6-5 and TRBJ1-2; D is ambiguous. Trimming removed 5 bases from V and 8 bases from J, with 12 bases in between. CDR3 length: 12 residues. Germline V gene lookup returns CDR1 MNHEY and CDR2 SVGAGI. CDR3 in DNA: TGTGCCAGCAGTCATCCGTTTGGGGGCTACACCTTC. Translating gives CASSHPFGGYTF.

V usage is TRBV7-2 and J usage is TRBJ1-5; D may be TRBD1 (5 bases). Germline V gives CDR1 SGHTA, CDR2 FQGNSA. V lost 1 base and J lost 7, with 14 bases in between. This CDR3 has 15 residues. CDR3 sequence: CASSLEAGPGQPQHF. The CDR3 DNA follows: TGTGCCAGCAGCTTAGAGGCCGGGCCAGGGCAGCCCCAGCATTTT.

This sequence joins TRBV7-2 and TRBJ2-7; unclear D gene. The CDR3 totals 13 residues. Germline V gene sequence: CDR1 SGHTA, CDR2 FQGNSA. V was clipped by 5 bases and J by 8 bases, with 16 bases between them. In DNA form, the CDR3 reads TGTGCCAGCAGCCCTAAGACACCTTACCAGCAGTACTTC. Amino acids: CASSPKTPYQQYF.

This chain joins TRBV7-9 and TRBJ1-1; a possible D gene is TRBD1 (5 bases). In germline, CDR1 is SEHNR, CDR2 FQNEAQ (reference sequence). Trimming left V 0 bases short and J 4 bases short, with 9 bases between. This CDR3 has 14 residues. CDR3 in amino acids: CASSLAGQGTEAFF. The CDR3, as DNA: TGTGCCAGCAGCTTAGCTGGGCAGGGCACTGAAGCTTTCTTT.

In DNA, the CDR3 is TGCGCCAGCAGCCCGATAAGACTAGCGAGCAATGAGCAGTTCTTC. The encoded protein is CASSPIRLASNEQFF. This chain connects TRBV4-3 to TRBJ2-1; TRBD2 matches 8 bases. This CDR3 is built from 15 residues. CDR1 and CDR2 from the germline V gene are LGHNA and YSLEER. V gave up 4 bases and J gave up 6 bases; unmatched junction bases: 8.